The clone carrying this T cell receptor (beta chain) was observed a handful of times. Its antigen is unidentified. Using its own MiXCR run on the 5' RACE reads, TCRdb lists one record per CDR3 protein. The profile covers just under 550,000 distinct CDR3 sequences, with roughly 22% appearing a single time and 9.5% to 15% taken by the ten largest. This sample is drawn from a study of T-cell memory formation after mild COVID-19. Findings of the study overall: For second-wave clones that peaked at day 37, SARS-CoV-2 specificity went unverified. Prior to infection, memory already included some responding clones, suggesting cross-reactive memory joined.

The germline V gene encodes CDR1 MNHNS and CDR2 SASEGT. CDR3 size: 15 residues. Trimming pared 6 bases from V and 4 bases from J, leaving 18 bases between. This sequence joins TRBV6-1 and TRBJ1-2, with D tentatively TRBD1 (5 bases). This sequence was found in an adult woman who had mild COVID-19 (a few samples of this study predate the infection). Cell type and time point are not known. The specimen sequenced was PBMCs or a T cell subset sorted from them (not recorded which). As DNA, the CDR3 is TGTGCCAGCAGCCTGGGAGGGGCAGGCGGCTATGGCTACACCTTC. Translating gives CASSLGGAGGYGYTF.